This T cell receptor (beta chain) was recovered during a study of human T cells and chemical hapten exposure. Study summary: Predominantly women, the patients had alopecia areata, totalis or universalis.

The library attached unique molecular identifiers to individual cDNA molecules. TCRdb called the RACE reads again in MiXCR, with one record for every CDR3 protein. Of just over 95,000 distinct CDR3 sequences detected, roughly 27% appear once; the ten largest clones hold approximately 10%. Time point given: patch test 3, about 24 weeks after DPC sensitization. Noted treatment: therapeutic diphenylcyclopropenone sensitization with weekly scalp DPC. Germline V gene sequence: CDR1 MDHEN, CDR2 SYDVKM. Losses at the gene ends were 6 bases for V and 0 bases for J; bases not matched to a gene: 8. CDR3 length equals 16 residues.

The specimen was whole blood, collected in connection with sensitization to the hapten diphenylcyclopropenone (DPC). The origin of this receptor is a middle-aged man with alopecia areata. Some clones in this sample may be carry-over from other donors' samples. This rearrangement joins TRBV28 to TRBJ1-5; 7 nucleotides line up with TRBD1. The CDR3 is CASSPTGEDSNQPQHF. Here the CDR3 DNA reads TGTGCCAGCAGCCCTACAGGGGAAGATAGCAATCAGCCCCAGCATTTT. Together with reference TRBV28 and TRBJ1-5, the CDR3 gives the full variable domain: DVKVTQSSRYLVKRTGEKVFLECVQDMDHENMFWYRQDPGLGLRLIYFSYDVKMKEKGDIPEGYSVSREKKERFSLILESASTNQTSMYLCASSPTGEDSNQPQHFGDGTRLSIL.